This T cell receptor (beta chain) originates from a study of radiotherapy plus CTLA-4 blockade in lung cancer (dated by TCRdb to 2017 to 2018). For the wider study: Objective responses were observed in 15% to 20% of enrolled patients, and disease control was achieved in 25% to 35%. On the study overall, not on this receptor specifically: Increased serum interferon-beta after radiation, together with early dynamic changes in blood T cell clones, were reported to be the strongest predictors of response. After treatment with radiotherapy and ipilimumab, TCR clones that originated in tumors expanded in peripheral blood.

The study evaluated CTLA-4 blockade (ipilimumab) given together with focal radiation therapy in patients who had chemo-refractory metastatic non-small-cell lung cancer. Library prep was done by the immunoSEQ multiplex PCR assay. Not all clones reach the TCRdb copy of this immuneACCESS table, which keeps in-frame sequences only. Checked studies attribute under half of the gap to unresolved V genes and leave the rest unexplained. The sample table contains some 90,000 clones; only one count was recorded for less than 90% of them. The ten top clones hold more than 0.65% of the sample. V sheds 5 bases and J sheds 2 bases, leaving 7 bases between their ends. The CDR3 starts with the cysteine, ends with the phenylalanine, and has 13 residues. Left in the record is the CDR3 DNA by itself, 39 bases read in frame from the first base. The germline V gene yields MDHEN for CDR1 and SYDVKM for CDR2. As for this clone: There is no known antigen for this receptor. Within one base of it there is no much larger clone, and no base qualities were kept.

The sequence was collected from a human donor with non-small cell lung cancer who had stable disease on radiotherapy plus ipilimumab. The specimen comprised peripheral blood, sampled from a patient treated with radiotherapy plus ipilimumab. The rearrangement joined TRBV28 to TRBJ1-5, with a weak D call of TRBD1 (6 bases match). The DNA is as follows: TGTGCCAGCAGTGGACAGCGCAATCAGCCCCAGCATTTT. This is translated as CASSGQRNQPQHF.